A single sample is the source of the 15 T cell receptor beta chains below, sequenced in a study of blood T cell repertoires in COVID-19. Libraries were prepared by immunoSEQ multiplex PCR; TCRdb keeps only in-frame clonotypes and omits some of them. The sample carries some 120,000 clones, about two thirds recorded once. The sample taken for sequencing was peripheral blood. These receptors were taken from a human donor with acute or convalescent COVID-19. The donor label of this sample is uncertain.

In the case of this clone: An end of the junction differs from the germline gene, which may be a read error. The V gene is TRBV7-2, the J gene TRBJ1-3; D is unresolved. This CDR3 is built from 15 residues. CDR1 is SGHTA, CDR2 FQGNSA, per germline. The CDR3 is CASSLALSSGNTIYF. In nucleotides, the CDR3 is TGTGCCAGCAGCCTAGCCCTCTCCTCTGGAAACACCATATATTTT.

The chain combines TRBV6-5 with TRBJ2-1; D uncertain. V lost 1 base, J lost 9 bases, and 4 bases lay in between. Germline V gives CDR1 MNHEY, CDR2 SVGAGI. The CDR3 is 11 residues long. CDR3 region: CASSYLSEQFF. The CDR3 DNA follows: TGTGCCAGCAGTTACTTGAGTGAGCAGTTCTTC.

J is TRBJ2-3 and V is TRBV5-1; TRBD1 aligns across 11 bases. J lost 4 bases, V lost 4 bases, and 5 bases had no gene match. The CDR3 is 15 amino acids. CDR1 is SGHRS and CDR2 is YFSETQ in the germline V gene. The CDR3: CASSPGQGAADTQYF. The CDR3 bases are TGCGCCAGCAGCCCCGGACAGGGGGCTGCAGATACGCAGTATTTT.

This clone was seen a handful of times. The chain uses TRBV2 and TRBJ2-3; 7 positions match TRBD2. The CDR3 is made up of 16 amino acids. V dropped 6 bases and J dropped 2; count of bases not matched to a gene: 11. Germline CDR1 SNHLY, CDR2 FYNNEI. The CDR3: CASSEGRGPPTDTQYF. DNA for the CDR3: TGTGCCAGCAGCGAGGGGAGGGGCCCCCCCACAGATACGCAGTATTTT.

This chain links TRBV7-9 with TRBJ1-4; D may be TRBD1 (5 bases). Trimming shortened V by 6 bases and J by 7 bases, and 15 bases separated the two germline ends. There are 14 residues in the CDR3. Germline V lookup: CDR1 SEHNR, CDR2 FQNEAQ (reference sequence). CDR3 sequence reads: CASRPAQGGEKLFF. The CDR3 nucleotides are TGTGCCAGCAGGCCGGCTCAGGGAGGTGAAAAACTGTTTTTT. Variable domain in full (rest from reference TRBV7-9 and TRBJ1-4): DTGVSQNPRHKITKRGQNVTFRCDPISEHNRLYWYRQTLGQGPEFLTYFQNEAQLEKSRLLSDRFSAERPKGSFSTLEIQRTEQGDSAMYLCASRPAQGGEKLFFGSGTQLSVL.

The J gene is TRBJ2-5, the V gene TRBV2; 8 nucleotides match TRBD2. Germline V gives CDR1 SNHLY, CDR2 FYNNEI. The CDR3 extends over 12 amino acids. V was pared by 6 bases and J by 6 bases, with 3 bases of the junction left unmatched. The CDR3 nucleotides read TGTGCCAGCAGGGGACTAGTGCAGACCCAGTACTTC. As protein: CASRGLVQTQYF.

The rearrangement links TRBV5-8 to TRBJ2-3; the match to TRBD2 covers 7 bases. Germline-derived CDR1 and CDR2 are SGHTS and YDEGEE. The CDR3 is made up of 16 amino acids. The J segment lost 3 bases and the V segment lost 4 bases, leaving 11 bases of the junction unmatched. Here the CDR3 reads CASSRGVQRVTDTQYF. CDR3 DNA: TGTGCCAGCAGCCGGGGGGTGCAGAGGGTAACAGATACGCAGTATTTT.

The rearrangement uses TRBV11-2 and TRBJ1-1; D uncertain. V lost 5 bases to trimming and J lost 2 bases, with 12 bases between them. Germline CDR1 SGHAT, CDR2 FQNNGV. This CDR3 has 14 amino acids. The DNA of the CDR3 is TGTGCCAGCAGCCTGTCACACCTTAACACTGAAGCTTTCTTT. Its translation: CASSLSHLNTEAFF.

The genes are TRBV2 and TRBJ2-3, with 7 bases lining up with TRBD2. Germline V gene lookup returns CDR1 SNHLY and CDR2 FYNNEI. The CDR3 is made up of 14 amino acids. With V trimmed by 6 bases and J by 2 bases, 5 bases remained unmatched. Here the CDR3 DNA reads TGTGCCAGCAGGGGGGACTATATCACAGATACGCAGTATTTT. Translating gives CASRGDYITDTQYF. The full variable domain, with the rest looked up from reference TRBV2 and TRBJ2-3, is EPEVTQTPSHQVTQMGQEVILRCVPISNHLYFYWYRQILGQKVEFLVSFYNNEISEKSEIFDDQFSVERPDGSNFTLKIRSTKLEDSAMYFCASRGDYITDTQYFGPGTRLTVL.

The gene calls are TRBV5-7 and TRBJ2-7; D perhaps matches TRBD2 (7 bases). TRBV5-7 qualifies as an ORF whose function is uncertain. Trimming took 4 bases from V and 3 from J, leaving 17 bases between them. The CDR3 covers 15 residues. DNA for the CDR3: TGTGCCAGCAGCCCTGCCGGGGGGCTTGACTACGAGCAGTACGTC. Protein sequence: CASSPAGGLDYEQYV.

The V gene is TRBV4-2, the J gene TRBJ1-2; 9 bases are shared with TRBD1. The CDR3 loop spans 15 amino acids. CDR1 LGHNA and CDR2 YNFKEQ come from the germline V gene. V lost 1 base to trimming and J lost 6 bases; unmatched junction nucleotides: 6. The CDR3 protein is CASSQVLTGGNGYTF. CDR3 bases: TGTGCCAGCAGCCAAGTCCTGACAGGGGGAAATGGCTACACCTTC.

The rearrangement links TRBV6-5 to TRBJ1-4; D is unresolved. Germline assignment: CDR1 MNHEY and CDR2 SVGAGI. CDR3 length: 12 amino acids. Trimming cost V 5 bases and J 8 bases, with 9 bases left between them. The DNA for the CDR3 is TGTGCCAGCAGTCTAGATGGGGAAAAACTGTTTTTT. This sequence encodes CASSLDGEKLFF.

The V call is TRBV7-9, the J call TRBJ1-2, with D unresolved. This CDR3 region has 12 residues. The V end lost 5 bases, the J end lost 4 bases, and 8 bases lay between the germline ends. Germline CDR1 and CDR2: SEHNR and FQNEAQ (reference sequence). CDR3 nucleotide sequence: TGTGCCAGCAGCCGCGGGGTCTATGGCTACACCTTC. This codes for CASSRGVYGYTF.

This rearrangement joins TRBV2 to TRBJ2-3; a weak D match, TRBD2 (6 bases). The CDR3 loop spans 13 amino acids. Germline CDR1 reads SNHLY; CDR2 reads FYNNEI. V lost 6 bases and J lost 5, with 12 bases in between. The CDR3 bases are TGTGCCAGCAGGGGGGGAGAAAGAGATACGCAGTATTTT. Translation gives CASRGGERDTQYF.

The rearrangement joins TRBV5-1 to TRBJ1-1; maybe TRBD1 (6 bases). Germline V lookup: CDR1 SGHRS, CDR2 YFSETQ. V was pared by 4 bases and J by 2 bases, with 24 bases between. The CDR3 totals 18 residues. CDR3 protein: CASSQDGDRLRGNTEAFF. The CDR3 nucleotides are TGCGCCAGCAGCCAGGACGGTGACAGGCTGAGGGGCAACACTGAAGCTTTCTTT.